This T cell receptor beta chain came from a study of blood T cell repertoires in COVID-19. Study information: COVID-19 samples collected from the United States, Italy and Spain covered acute and convalescent phases.

In the original workflow: Nucleated cell number was recorded as an estimate derived from reference gene primer amplification. Repertoires were generated with immunoSEQ multiplex PCR, while TCRdb's copy carries only in-frame clones and drops some. D and trimming come from the DNA, and the V and J calls and clone size come from that table. Of approximately 250,000 clones in the sample, around 88% were seen once. Germline V lookup: CDR1 MGHDK, CDR2 SYGVNS. Trimming took off 5 bases at V and 4 bases at J, with 14 bases between the two ends. The CDR3 totals 14 residues. V is TRBV25-1 and J is TRBJ1-2; D gene ambiguous. Source material: PBMCs or T cells enriched from blood (not recorded which). This receptor was taken from a woman in her forties with acute COVID-19. The DNA of the CDR3 is TGTGCCAGCAGTCCCCGTGCGCGGCGCTATGGCTACACCTTC. Translating it yields CASSPRARRYGYTF.